Presented here are 12 T cell receptor beta chains from one specimen sequenced in a study of response to subunit inactivated influenza vaccine. TCRdb re-derived calls from the RT-PCR reads in MiXCR, one entry per CDR3 protein. The sample lists approximately 500,000 distinct CDR3 sequences; around 13% were seen once. Specimen: PBMCs from blood, collected 12 days after vaccination. All receptors derive from a man in his forties or fifties who received an inactivated influenza vaccine.

The chain employs TRBV20-1 and TRBJ1-1; possible D gene TRBD1, 5 bases. CDR1 DFQATT and CDR2 SNEGSKA come from the germline V gene (reference sequence). The ends were cut back, 6 bases at V and 7 bases at J, with 15 bases in the middle. The CDR3 extends over 12 amino acids. CDR3 sequence: CSARDPRREAFF. Here the CDR3 DNA reads TGCAGTGCCCGGGACCCCCGTCGTGAAGCTTTCTTT.

In this sample, this clonotype turned up many times. The chain uses TRBV12-3 or TRBV12-4 and TRBJ2-3; 11 nucleotides match TRBD2. This CDR3 is 18 amino acids long. The J segment lost 4 bases and the V segment lost 6 bases, leaving 15 bases of the junction unmatched. The CDR3 DNA is TGTGCCAGCAGCCCTGCTAGCGGGGGGTCGACCAGGTCAGATACGCAGTATTTT. Translating gives CASSPASGGSTRSDTQYF.

The rearrangement uses TRBV4-2 and TRBJ2-1, with 9 bases aligning to TRBD2. The CDR3 spans 16 residues. V dropped 0 bases and J dropped 6; count of bases not matched to a gene: 6. Germline V CDR1 and CDR2: LGHNA, YNFKEQ. CDR3 sequence: CASSQDGGRAFNEQFF. The CDR3, as DNA: TGTGCCAGCAGCCAAGATGGCGGGAGGGCCTTCAATGAGCAGTTCTTC.

The chain combines TRBV20-1 with TRBJ2-5; TRBD2 agrees at 12 bases. The CDR3 runs to 15 residues. Germline V lookup: CDR1 DFQATT, CDR2 SNEGSKA (reference sequence). Trimming took 6 bases from V and 2 from J; bases not matched to a gene: 7. CDR3 in amino acids: CSATTTSGSQETQYF. CDR3 in DNA: TGCAGTGCCACCACGACTAGCGGGAGTCAAGAGACCCAGTACTTC.

The chain uses TRBV28 and TRBJ1-5; 7 nucleotides agree with TRBD1. Per germline, CDR1 MDHEN and CDR2 SYDVKM. This CDR3 comprises 13 residues. With 10 bases clipped from V and 3 bases from J, the junction kept 6 bases outside the gene matches. The CDR3 loop reads CATTGAINQPQHF. CDR3 DNA sequence: TGTGCCACTACAGGGGCTATCAATCAGCCCCAGCATTTT.

The chain combines TRBV6-1 with TRBJ1-4; possible D gene TRBD1, 5 bases. CDR3 size: 14 residues. Germline-derived CDR1 and CDR2 are MNHNS and SASEGT. Trimming stripped 6 bases from V and 4 bases from J, with 12 bases between. The CDR3 reads CASRLTEINEKLFF. As DNA, the CDR3 is TGTGCCAGCAGACTGACAGAGATTAATGAAAAACTGTTTTTT.

The V and J genes are TRBV4-2 and TRBJ2-1; a weak D match, TRBD2 (7 bases). Germline lookup yields CDR1 LGHNA and CDR2 YNFKEQ. V was cut by 5 bases and J by 6 bases, with 17 bases left in between. The CDR3 runs to 15 residues. CDR3 region: CASSLGGGNLNEQFF. The CDR3 region has the DNA TGTGCCAGCAGCTTAGGGGGGGGAAATCTCAATGAGCAGTTCTTC.

This clonotype has more than one count but fewer than ten. The chain recombines TRBV4-1 with TRBJ2-5; 9 bases are shared with TRBD1. Germline CDR1 and CDR2: MGHRA and YSYEKL. The CDR3 totals 15 residues. The trim removed 0 bases at V and 5 bases at J, leaving 4 bases unmatched. The CDR3 protein is CASSQDRQGGETQYF. For the CDR3, the DNA is TGCGCCAGCAGCCAAGATCGACAGGGGGGCGAGACCCAGTACTTC.

The chain has TRBV10-3 and TRBJ1-1; tentatively, D is TRBD1 (6 bases). V dropped 10 bases and J dropped 1 base, with 13 bases sitting between them. Germline-derived CDR1 and CDR2 are ENHRY and SYGVKD. The CDR3 has 13 amino acids. CDR3 sequence reads: CATLQGSNTEAFF. The CDR3 nucleotides read TGTGCCACCCTACAGGGCTCGAACACTGAAGCTTTCTTT.

This clonotype was counted only a few times. The rearrangement joins TRBV27 to TRBJ2-3; either TRBD1 or TRBD2 may fit D (5 bases each). Germline V gene data show CDR1 as MNHEY and CDR2 as SMNVEV (reference sequence). There are 16 residues in the CDR3. Between the trimmed V and J ends, which lost 5 bases and 6 bases, there was a span of 21 bases. The CDR3 DNA reads as TGTGCCAGCAGTCCGATTGTGGGACGCACTTCGGATACGCAGTATTTT. This gives the protein CASSPIVGRTSDTQYF.

A few counts support this clonotype. This chain uses TRBV5-1 with TRBJ1-1; D unresolved. Germline V gives CDR1 SGHRS, CDR2 YFSETQ. Trimming pared 5 bases from V and 10 bases from J, leaving 15 bases between. CDR3 length: 12 residues. The DNA of the CDR3 is TGCGCCAGCAGTCTGGACGGGCGTCGAGCTTTCTTT. Residues: CASSLDGRRAFF.

This clonotype showed up just a few times. This chain connects TRBV20-1 to TRBJ2-1; D might be TRBD1 (6 bases). Trimming cost V 4 bases and J 10 bases, with 20 bases left between them. Germline-derived CDR1 and CDR2 are DFQATT and SNEGSKA (reference sequence). The CDR3 contains 14 residues. The CDR3 sequence is CSAKPGTSSHEQFF. The CDR3 DNA sequence: TGCAGTGCTAAACCCGGGACATCGTCCCACGAGCAGTTCTTC.